This T cell receptor (beta chain) was recovered during a study of cytomegalovirus exposure and HLA in healthy donors (dated by TCRdb to about 2017). For the wider study: According to an earlier analysis of 450 to 650 of the donors, 150 million to 200 million T cells yielded some 120 million unique TCR beta sequences and 276 Gb of sequence data. Roughly 300 gigabases of sequencing data and around 88 million unique TCR sequences made up an early release that covered nearly 650 HLA-typed donors. Among the approximately 400 genotyped donors, roughly 80% belonged to the genetic ancestry cluster associated with self-reported Caucasian donors. The aim of the study was to test whether cataloging public T cell receptors could identify signatures of past pathogen exposure. The study profiled the T cell repertoires of 500 to 800 subjects by immunosequencing and related them to cytomegalovirus serostatus. Besides the first cohort of 550 to 750 subjects, a separate validation cohort made up of 120 different subjects was used. To predict cytomegalovirus infection status, the study combined high-throughput TCR immunosequencing, statistical association of individual TCRs with disease status, and machine learning. In a later analysis, previously published TCR beta repertoires from 600 to 850 donors were re-analyzed and high-resolution HLA genotyping was added so that TCR occurrence patterns could be studied. Rather than drawing on any new phenotypic data, the later analysis identified candidate immune exposures from TCR beta sequences and the way those sequences occurred across donors. An earlier analysis of 587 of the donors applied high-throughput TCR beta sequencing to assess whether each TCR beta V gene segment acted as functional or pseudogenic. Donor age, sex, ethnicity and CMV serostatus were collected together with the repertoire data. Genome-wide SNP genotypes for about 65% of the 666 donors were used in a later genetic analysis, which treated that subset as a discovery cohort. All discovery cohort repertoires had been generated on a single sequencing platform. HLA typing included class I and class II loci at four-digit resolution. The number of typed donors differed by locus: about 620-630 for A, B, C, DRB1 and DQB1; some 500 for DQA1; some 590 for DPA1; and roughly 470 for DPB1. Several DR-DQ haplotypes were handled as single units for association and clustering because linkage in the cohort was strong. On average, around 240,000 unique TCR beta nucleotide sequences were sequenced per donor among more than 350 genotyped donors of the cohort, with roughly 19% of those sequences being non-productive.

Overall study results and their limits: A further reported finding was that TCR beta sequences accurately predicted the HLA-A and HLA-B alleles for most subjects in the first cohort. According to the authors, the approach could potentially be generalized to other disease states and immunological phenotypes. Broadly in line with IMGT annotations, most TCR beta V segments showed up in productive rearrangements about 87% or about 30% of the time in an earlier analysis of about 500 of the donors. In a later analysis, the rate of TCR association differed among HLA loci, with DRB1 alleles having the most associated TCRs and HLA-C alleles having the fewest. Correlated functional status among segregating V segments might be attributable to linkage disequilibrium, but an unknown experimental factor could not be ruled out. A later analysis associated approximately 17,000 TCR beta sequences with specific HLA alleles at a false discovery rate of 0.05. Some IMGT-functional V segments, including TRBV6-2 and TRBV6-3, could not be distinguished by the 87-base-pair reads and were therefore excluded. A cluster of highly shared sequence variants was judged likely to be a technical artifact of the sequencing pipeline. In a later analysis, most CMV-associated TCR beta chains were found to appear HLA-restricted, with HLA associations seemingly driven largely by CMV exposure. Strong co-occurrence of HLA alleles, especially DR and DQ, made assigning TCR associations to individual alleles difficult. In vitro tests confirmed that three of the cytomegalovirus-associated TCR beta chains recognize cytomegalovirus antigens. A later genetic analysis associated a missense DCLRE1C variant with V-gene and J-gene trimming of TCR beta chains, and an independent cohort replicated the association. Only TCR beta chains were sequenced in this cohort, and the absence of alpha or paired-chain data limited detectable features. In a later analysis, HLA-associated TCR beta chains showed more clonal expansion and lower generation probabilities than non-associated chains that were equally common. According to a later genetic analysis, donors in an Asian-associated ancestry cluster had fewer N-insertions in productive TCRs than the roughly 700-donor mean. Roughly uniform sequencing depth across donors was assumed in presence/absence analyses, although this assumption may not hold. According to a later analysis, parvovirus B19, influenza, CMV and Epstein-Barr virus appeared linked to several top co-occurrence clusters. A total of 164 TCR beta chains were listed by the study as associated with cytomegalovirus. Because counts were too low, more than 15 rarely observed V segments, including chromosome 9 orphons, were excluded from the earlier analysis of roughly 580 of the donors. The classifier was reported to diagnose cytomegalovirus status with high specificity and sensitivity in both the original and validation cohorts. Because some donors lacked HLA typing at each locus, the association tests relied only on the typed subset. CMV serostatus was the only immune exposure information available for the cohort. Most TCR sequences were observed very rarely across donors, whereas some public TCRs were present in many individuals.

Notes on this clone: Its antigen remains unidentified. Base qualities are missing; no much larger clone stands one base away.

The cohort was made up of around 720 healthy bone marrow donors. At the time of sampling, every cohort member was nominally healthy, though immune exposures that went unrecorded were likely present. The donor tested CMV seronegative and was one of the 352 seronegative cohort members. Each donor provided a peripheral blood sample, and peripheral blood mononuclear cells were used for TCR beta sequencing. Genomic DNA extraction from the blood cell samples was performed with the Qiagen DNeasy Blood Extraction Kit. The CDR3 runs 11 amino acids, cysteine and phenylalanine included. Only the CDR3 DNA stays, 33 bases, in frame from base 1. The junction shows trimming of 5 bases on V and 2 bases on J, plus 3 bases between the germline ends. CDR1 and CDR2 (SEHNR, FQNEAQ) derive from the germline V gene (reference sequence). Library prep was done by the immunoSEQ multiplex PCR assay. The multiplex PCR relied on a mix of 60 forward primers for TCR Vbeta segments and 13 reverse primers for TCR Jbeta segments. The CDR3 region of rearranged TCR beta genes was amplified from genomic DNA by a multiplex PCR assay. The Illumina HiSeq System was used to sequence the amplified TCR beta libraries as 87-base-pair reads. On the study's bioinformatics: A later analysis counted tens of millions of unique TCR beta chains across the 550 to 750 repertoires, and some 11 million of these chains were shared by at least two donors. A nearest-neighbor algorithm error-corrected the raw reads and collapsed the reads into unique sequences, merging closely related sequences to remove PCR and sequencing errors. V, D and J gene segments were assigned by aligning CDR3 sequences to IMGT reference sequences. For a sequence to be retained, a match of at least six nucleotides was required to both a V gene segment and a J gene segment. A rearrangement counted as productive if the CDR3 had no stop codons and remained in frame with V and J, and every other rearrangement counted as non-productive. Following IMGT convention, CDR3 was defined as the stretch from the second conserved V-encoded cysteine up to the conserved J-encoded phenylalanine. The earlier analysis of about 610 of the donors excluded sequences that lacked an unambiguous match to a single V gene segment. In an earlier analysis of 450 to 700 of the donors, V segments were called functional above 56.7% productive rearrangements and were called segregating when the between-donor standard deviation exceeded 5%. A statistical classification framework was built for diagnosing cytomegalovirus status from the catalog of TCR beta chain sequences. In a later analysis, TCR nucleotide sequences were compared against IMGT/GENE-DB human TR gene sequences so that V and J genes could be assigned. Using the TCRdist pipeline, a later analysis assigned CDR3 sequences along with most-parsimonious VDJ recombination scenarios. A later analysis defined each TCR beta chain by its CDR3 amino acid sequence plus V-gene family, and excluded reads lacking a unique V-gene family. In a later analysis, around 600 highly shared, low-generation-probability nucleotide sequences were removed to address suspected cross-contamination and a sequencing artifact. For each public chain, a later analysis derived a clonal expansion index from normalized ranks of inferred template counts within each repertoire. In a later analysis, generation probabilities were computed with a VDJ recombination model fitted to out-of-frame rearrangements, and the resulting probabilities were checked against IGoR. Hypergeometric tests were used in a later analysis to score TCR-TCR, TCR-HLA and TCR-CMV co-occurrence, with a repertoire-size bias correction applied to the TCR pairs. To estimate false discovery rates, a later analysis permuted the HLA or CMV assignments 20 times. In a later analysis, co-occurring TCRs were grouped using DBSCAN, with TCRdist sequence similarity added in when clustering inside HLA-allele-positive subsets. Repertoires with fewer than 30,000 or more than 120,000 public chains, plus five repertoires with anomalous nucleotide sharing, were excluded from co-occurrence clustering. This immuneACCESS table, as held by TCRdb, lists in-frame sequences with V and J called but not all clones. Of the missing ones, under half trace to an unresolved V gene in checked studies; the others have no known cause. V, J and clone size derive from that table, while D and trimming were established from the DNA sequence. The sample records approximately 160,000 clones, 75% of which are singletons. The leading ten clones occupy about 4.9% of the sample.

Recombination linked TRBV7-9 to TRBJ1-1, with the D gene call left open. Sample: PBMCs. The receptor was isolated from a male donor in good health and CMV-seronegative. The CDR3 is CASSRNTEAFF. The nucleotide sequence reads as follows: TGTGCCAGCAGCCGTAACACTGAAGCTTTCTTT. With all but the CDR3 taken from the reference TRBV7-9 and TRBJ1-1 genes, the full variable domain is: DTGVSQNPRHKITKRGQNVTFRCDPISEHNRLYWYRQTLGQGPEFLTYFQNEAQLEKSRLLSDRFSAERPKGSFSTLEIQRTEQGDSAMYLCASSRNTEAFFGQGTRLTVV.